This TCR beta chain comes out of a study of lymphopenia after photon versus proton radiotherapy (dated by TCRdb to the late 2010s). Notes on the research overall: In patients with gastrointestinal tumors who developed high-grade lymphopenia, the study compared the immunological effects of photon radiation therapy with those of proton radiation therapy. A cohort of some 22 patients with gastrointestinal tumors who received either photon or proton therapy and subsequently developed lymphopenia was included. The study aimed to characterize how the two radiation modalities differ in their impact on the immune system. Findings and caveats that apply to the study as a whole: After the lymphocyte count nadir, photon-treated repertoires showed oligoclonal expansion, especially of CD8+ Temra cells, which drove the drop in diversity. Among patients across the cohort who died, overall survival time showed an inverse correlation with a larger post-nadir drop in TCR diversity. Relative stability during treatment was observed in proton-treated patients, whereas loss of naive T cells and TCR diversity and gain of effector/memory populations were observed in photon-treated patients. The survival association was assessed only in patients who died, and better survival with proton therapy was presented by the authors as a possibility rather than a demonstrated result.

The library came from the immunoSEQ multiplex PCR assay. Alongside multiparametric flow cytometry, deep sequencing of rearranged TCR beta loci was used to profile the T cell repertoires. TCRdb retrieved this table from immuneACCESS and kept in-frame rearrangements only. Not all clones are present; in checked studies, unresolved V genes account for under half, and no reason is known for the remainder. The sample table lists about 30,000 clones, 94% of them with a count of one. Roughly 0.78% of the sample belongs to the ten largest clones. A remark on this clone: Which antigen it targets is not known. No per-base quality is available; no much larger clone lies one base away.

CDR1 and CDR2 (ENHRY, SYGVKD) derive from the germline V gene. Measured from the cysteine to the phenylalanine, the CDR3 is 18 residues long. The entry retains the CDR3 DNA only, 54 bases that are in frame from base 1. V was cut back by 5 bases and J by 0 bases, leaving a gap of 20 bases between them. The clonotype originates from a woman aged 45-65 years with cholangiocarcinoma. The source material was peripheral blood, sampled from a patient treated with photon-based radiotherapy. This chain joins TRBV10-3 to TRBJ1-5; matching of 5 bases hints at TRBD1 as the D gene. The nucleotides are TGTGCCATCAGTCAGGGTTCCTCGGGTAGTAATAGCAATCAGCCCCAGCATTTT. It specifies CAISQGSSGSNSNQPQHF.